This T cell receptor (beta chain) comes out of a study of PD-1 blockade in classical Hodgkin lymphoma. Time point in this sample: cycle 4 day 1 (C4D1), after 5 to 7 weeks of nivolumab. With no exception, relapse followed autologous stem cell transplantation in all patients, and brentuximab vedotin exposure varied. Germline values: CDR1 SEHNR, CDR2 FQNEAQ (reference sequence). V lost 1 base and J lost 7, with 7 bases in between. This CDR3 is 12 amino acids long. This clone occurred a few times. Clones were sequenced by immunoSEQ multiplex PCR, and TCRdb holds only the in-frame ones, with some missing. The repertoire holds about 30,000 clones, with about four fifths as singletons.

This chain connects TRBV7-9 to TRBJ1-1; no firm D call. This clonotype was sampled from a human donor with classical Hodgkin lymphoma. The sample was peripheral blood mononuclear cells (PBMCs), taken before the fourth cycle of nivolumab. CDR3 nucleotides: TGTGCCAGCAGCTTAGGAGGAGTTGAAGCTTTCTTT. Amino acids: CASSLGGVEAFF. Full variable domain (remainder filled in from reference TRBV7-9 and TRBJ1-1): DTGVSQNPRHKITKRGQNVTFRCDPISEHNRLYWYRQTLGQGPEFLTYFQNEAQLEKSRLLSDRFSAERPKGSFSTLEIQRTEQGDSAMYLCASSLGGVEAFFGQGTRLTVV.